This TCR beta chain was sequenced for a study of cytomegalovirus exposure and HLA in healthy donors (dated by TCRdb to between 2016 and 2019). Study-level background: In an earlier analysis of 450 to 750 of the donors, under 300 Gb of sequence data and 90 million to 120 million unique TCR beta sequences from 150 million to 200 million T cells were reported. About 300 gigabases of sequencing data and around 80 million unique TCR sequences made up an early release that covered about 640 HLA-typed donors. Of the roughly 400 genotyped donors, over 65% fell in the genetic ancestry cluster associated with self-reported Caucasian donors. The study aimed to test whether signatures of past pathogen exposure could be identified by cataloging public T cell receptors. The study profiled the T cell repertoires of under 700 subjects by immunosequencing and related them to cytomegalovirus serostatus. Along with the approximately 650-subject first cohort, a separate validation cohort of over 90 different subjects was used. To predict cytomegalovirus infection status, the study brought together high-throughput TCR immunosequencing, statistical association of individual TCRs with disease status, and machine learning. A later analysis re-analyzed previously published TCR beta repertoires from approximately 670 donors and added high-resolution HLA genotyping to study TCR occurrence patterns. In the later analysis, no new phenotypic data were used to find candidate immune exposures; instead, reliance was placed on TCR beta sequences and their occurrence across donors. An earlier analysis of about 600 of the donors used high-throughput TCR beta sequencing to judge whether each TCR beta V gene segment behaved as functional or pseudogenic. Donor age, sex, ethnicity and CMV serostatus were compiled alongside the repertoire data. In a later genetic analysis, genome-wide SNP genotypes for about three fifths of the roughly 670 donors were used, and that subset was treated as a discovery cohort. Every discovery cohort repertoire had been produced on one sequencing platform. Both class I and class II loci were covered by HLA typing, at four-digit resolution. The number of typed donors differed by locus: about 629-630 for A, B, C, DRB1 and DQB1; approximately 540 for DQA1; 606 for DPA1; and about 450 for DPB1. Because of strong linkage in the cohort, four to six DR-DQ haplotypes were treated as single units for association and clustering. Among some 410 genotyped donors of the cohort, an average of roughly 240,000 unique TCR beta nucleotide sequences were sequenced per donor, around 20% of them non-productive.

Here is what the overall study found, with its caveats: Cytomegalovirus status was reported to be diagnosed by the classifier with high specificity and sensitivity in both the original and validation cohorts. Broadly in line with IMGT annotations, most TCR beta V segments showed up in productive rearrangements about 87% or about 30% of the time in an earlier analysis of several hundred of the donors. It was suggested by the authors that the approach could potentially be generalized to other disease states and immunological phenotypes. Compared with equally common non-associated chains, HLA-associated TCR beta chains in a later analysis were more clonally expanded and had lower generation probabilities. A cluster of highly shared sequence variants was judged likely to represent a technical artifact of the sequencing pipeline. In vitro tests confirmed that a few of the cytomegalovirus-associated TCR beta chains recognize cytomegalovirus antigens. The earlier analysis of 587 of the donors excluded 15 to 20 rarely observed V segments, including chromosome 9 orphons, because counts were too low. When HLA alleles, especially DR and DQ, strongly co-occurred, attributing TCR associations to individual alleles was difficult. Linkage disequilibrium might explain the correlated functional status among segregating V segments, but an unknown experimental factor could not be excluded. A later genetic analysis associated a missense DCLRE1C variant with V-gene and J-gene trimming of TCR beta chains, and an independent cohort replicated the association. While some public TCRs were present in many individuals, most TCR sequences turned up only very rarely across donors. A further reported finding was that TCR beta sequences accurately predicted the HLA-A and HLA-B alleles for most subjects in the first cohort. The study gave a list of 150 to 200 TCR beta chains associated with cytomegalovirus. Presence/absence analyses assumed roughly uniform sequencing depth across donors, an assumption that may not hold. A later analysis associated 15,000 to 20,000 TCR beta sequences with specific HLA alleles at a false discovery rate of 0.05. The cohort was sequenced for TCR beta chains only, and without alpha or paired-chain data the features that could be detected were limited. A later analysis reported that several top co-occurrence clusters appeared linked to parvovirus B19, influenza, CMV and Epstein-Barr virus. In a later analysis, the rate of TCR association differed among HLA loci, with DRB1 alleles having the most associated TCRs and HLA-C alleles having the fewest. The 87-base-pair reads could not distinguish some IMGT-functional V segments, including TRBV6-2 and TRBV6-3, so those segments were excluded. A later analysis found that most CMV-associated TCR beta chains appeared HLA-restricted, with HLA associations seemingly driven largely by CMV exposure. For the cohort, immune exposure information was limited to CMV serostatus. Because HLA typing was missing for some donors at each locus, association tests included only the typed subset. In a later genetic analysis, fewer N-insertions in productive TCRs were reported among donors in an Asian-associated ancestry cluster than the approximately 710-donor mean.

The library was prepared using the immunoSEQ multiplex PCR assay. The multiplex PCR relied on a mix of 60 forward primers for TCR Vbeta segments and 13 reverse primers for TCR Jbeta segments. The CDR3 region of rearranged TCR beta genes was amplified from genomic DNA by a multiplex PCR assay. The Illumina HiSeq System was used to sequence the amplified TCR beta libraries as 87-base-pair reads. In the original analysis: In a later analysis, some 80 million unique TCR beta chains were counted across the approximately 670 repertoires, and roughly 11 million of these chains were shared by at least two donors. Raw reads were error-corrected and collapsed into unique sequences with a nearest-neighbor algorithm that merged closely related sequences to remove PCR and sequencing errors. Alignment of CDR3 sequences to IMGT reference sequences was used to assign V, D and J gene segments. For a sequence to be retained, a match of at least six nucleotides was required to both a V gene segment and a J gene segment. Rearrangements were called productive when the CDR3 lacked stop codons and stayed in frame with V and J; all others were non-productive. Following IMGT convention, CDR3 was defined as the stretch from the second conserved V-encoded cysteine up to the conserved J-encoded phenylalanine. In an earlier analysis of around 570 of the donors, sequences lacking an unambiguous match to a single V gene segment were excluded. In an earlier analysis of approximately 610 of the donors, V segments were called functional above 56.7% productive rearrangements and were called segregating when the between-donor standard deviation exceeded 5%. A statistical classification framework was developed to diagnose cytomegalovirus status using the catalog of TCR beta chain sequences. In a later analysis, TCR nucleotide sequences were compared against IMGT/GENE-DB human TR gene sequences so that V and J genes could be assigned. Using the TCRdist pipeline, a later analysis assigned CDR3 sequences along with most-parsimonious VDJ recombination scenarios. A later analysis defined each TCR beta chain by its CDR3 amino acid sequence plus V-gene family, and excluded reads lacking a unique V-gene family. A later analysis removed over 500 highly shared, low-generation-probability nucleotide sequences to deal with suspected cross-contamination and a sequencing artifact. In a later analysis, a clonal expansion index was calculated for each public chain from normalized within-repertoire ranks of inferred template counts. In a later analysis, generation probabilities were computed with a VDJ recombination model fitted to out-of-frame rearrangements, and the resulting probabilities were checked against IGoR. A later analysis scored TCR-TCR, TCR-HLA and TCR-CMV co-occurrence with hypergeometric tests, applying a repertoire-size bias correction to TCR pairs. A later analysis estimated false discovery rates by permuting HLA or CMV assignments 20 times. In a later analysis, co-occurring TCRs were grouped with DBSCAN, and TCRdist sequence similarity was added when clustering was performed within HLA-allele-positive subsets. Repertoires with fewer than 30,000 or more than 120,000 public chains were left out of co-occurrence clustering, as were several repertoires with anomalous nucleotide sharing. TCRdb took over this immuneACCESS table, retaining in-frame rearrangements with V and J assigned. Such tables are incomplete; in checked studies, under half of the missing clones stem from an unresolved V gene, and the remainder is unexplained. V and J calls and clone size are those listed in that table; D and trimming were worked out from the DNA. Within this sample are approximately 140,000 clones, with around 75% of them counted one time only. 1.5% to 2% of the sample rests with the top ten.

Sequences SGHNT (CDR1) and YENEEA (CDR2) are obtained from the germline V gene. The junction shows trimming of 0 bases on V and 2 bases on J, and the gene matches do not reach 9 bases of it. From the cysteine through the phenylalanine, the CDR3 covers 19 amino acids. Only the CDR3 region is kept as DNA, spanning 57 bases read in frame from base 1. The cohort consisted of approximately 690 healthy bone marrow donors. Cohort members were all nominally healthy when sampled, although unrecorded immune exposures were likely present. The donor was CMV seronegative and was included in the group of around 320 seronegative cohort members. A peripheral blood sample was collected from each donor, and TCR beta sequencing was performed on peripheral blood mononuclear cells. Genomic DNA extraction from the blood cell samples was performed with the Qiagen DNeasy Blood Extraction Kit. To note about this clone: Its antigen specificity is not known. No base-level quality is on record; no much larger clone is a single base apart.

The sequence joins TRBV11-3 to TRBJ2-2, with 10 bases matching TRBD2. The receptor was derived from a woman between 18 and 29 years old in good health and CMV-seronegative. Sequenced: PBMCs. The DNA reads TGTGCCAGCAGCTTAGATCTGGTTGCTAGCGGGAGAAACACCGGGGAGCTGTTTTTT. Protein translation: CASSLDLVASGRNTGELFF.